The present TCR beta chain was sequenced within a study of CD8 T cells in Susac syndrome. Broader study findings: The relatively small number of individuals in the TCR sequencing and HLA analysis was acknowledged by the study.

Trimming took 3 bases from V and 9 from J, leaving 9 bases between them. The CDR3 totals 12 residues. Germline CDR1 and CDR2: LNHNV and YYDKDF (reference sequence). TCR beta sequences were obtained from blood CD8+ and CD4+ T cells. RNA in amounts of roughly 0.5 to 1 ug was reverse transcribed with random hexamers. Across 54 Vbeta and 13 Jbeta, TCR beta CDR3 was amplified with immunoSEQ multiplex PCR. Each CDR3 protein is one row after TCRdb ran MiXCR on the immunoSEQ multiplex PCR reads. The sample holds approximately 120,000 distinct CDR3 sequences; around 92% are singletons and the top ten take 0.12%. Comments on this clonotype: Its target is unknown.

Source material: CD8+ T cells from PBMCs. The chain has TRBV15 and TRBJ1-5; D is perhaps TRBD1 (5 bases). The TCR originated in a human donor in good health. CDR3 nucleotides: TGTGCCACCAGCAGGGCAGGGCGGCCCCAGCATTTT. Protein product: CATSRAGRPQHF.